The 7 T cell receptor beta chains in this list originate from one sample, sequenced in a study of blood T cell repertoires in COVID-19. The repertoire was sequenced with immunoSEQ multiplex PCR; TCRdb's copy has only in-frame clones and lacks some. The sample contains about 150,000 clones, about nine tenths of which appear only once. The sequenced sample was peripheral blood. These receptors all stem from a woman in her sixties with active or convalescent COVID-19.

The CDR3 DNA reads TGTGCCAGCAGCTCCGGACAGCTAGGGGACAATGAGCAGTTCTTC. It encodes CASSSGQLGDNEQFF. The chain carries TRBV7-3 and TRBJ2-1, with a possible D match to TRBD1 (6 bases). The V and J ends lost 4 bases and 5 bases respectively, with 15 bases between them. CDR1 and CDR2 from the germline V gene are SGHTA and FQGTGA. This CDR3 has 15 residues.

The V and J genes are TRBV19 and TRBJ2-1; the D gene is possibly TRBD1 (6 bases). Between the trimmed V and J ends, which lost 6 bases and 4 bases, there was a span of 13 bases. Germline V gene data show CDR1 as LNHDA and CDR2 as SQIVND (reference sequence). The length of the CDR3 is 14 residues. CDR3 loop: CASSPGTRYNEQFF. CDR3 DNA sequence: TGTGCCAGTAGCCCGGGGACAAGATACAATGAGCAGTTCTTC.

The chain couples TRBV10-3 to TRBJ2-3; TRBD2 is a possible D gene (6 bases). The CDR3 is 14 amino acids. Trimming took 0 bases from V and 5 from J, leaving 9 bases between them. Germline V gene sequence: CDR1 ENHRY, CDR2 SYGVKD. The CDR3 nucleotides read TGTGCCATCAGTGAGTCGCAGGGAGGAGATACGCAGTATTTT. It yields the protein CAISESQGGDTQYF.

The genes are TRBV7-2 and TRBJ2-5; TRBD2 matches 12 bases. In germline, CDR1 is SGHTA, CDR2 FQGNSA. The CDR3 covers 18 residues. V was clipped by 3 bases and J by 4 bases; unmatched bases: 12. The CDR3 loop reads CASSFTSGGSLFSETQYF. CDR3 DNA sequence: TGTGCCAGCAGCTTTACTAGCGGGGGGTCTCTCTTCTCAGAGACCCAGTACTTC.

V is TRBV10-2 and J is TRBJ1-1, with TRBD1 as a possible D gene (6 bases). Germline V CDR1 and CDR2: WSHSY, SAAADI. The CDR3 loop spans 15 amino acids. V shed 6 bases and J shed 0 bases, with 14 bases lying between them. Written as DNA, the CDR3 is TGCGCCAGCAGGCAGCGGGACAACATGAACACTGAAGCTTTCTTT. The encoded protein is CASRQRDNMNTEAFF.

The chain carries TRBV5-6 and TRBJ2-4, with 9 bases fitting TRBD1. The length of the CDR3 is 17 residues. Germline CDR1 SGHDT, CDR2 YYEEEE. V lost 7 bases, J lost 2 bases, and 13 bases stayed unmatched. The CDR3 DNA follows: TGTGCCAGCCGAGAAACGGGACAGGGTGGTTCCAAAAACATTCAGTACTTC. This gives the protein CASRETGQGGSKNIQYF.

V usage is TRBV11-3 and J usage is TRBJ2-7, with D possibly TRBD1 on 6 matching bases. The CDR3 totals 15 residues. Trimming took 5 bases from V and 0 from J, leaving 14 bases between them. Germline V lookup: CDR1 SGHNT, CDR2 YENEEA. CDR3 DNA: TGTGCCAGCAGCCCTCGGGAAGGGGGCTCCTACGAGCAGTACTTC. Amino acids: CASSPREGGSYEQYF.